The sample holds one count of the clone carrying this T cell receptor (beta chain). Generated by immunoSEQ multiplex PCR, the TCRdb table keeps only in-frame clones and is missing some. Of over 75,000 clones listed, 90% to 97% were seen once; the top ten hold 0.2% to 0.25%. This record comes from a study of technical replicates of blood from a handful of donors. Germline values: CDR1 SGHAT, CDR2 FQNNGV. Trimming removed 2 bases from V and 0 bases from J, with 17 bases in between. The CDR3 consists of 18 residues. This sequence joins TRBV11-2 and TRBJ2-4, with D tentatively TRBD2 (6 bases). This TCR was recovered from a human donor in good health. The specimen sequenced was T cells isolated from PBMCs. The CDR3: CASSLIRGGVLAKNIQYF. Written as DNA, the CDR3 is TGTGCCAGCAGCTTAATTCGGGGCGGGGTCCTAGCCAAAAACATTCAGTACTTC.